This T cell receptor (beta chain) was sequenced for a study of blood T cell repertoires in COVID-19. During active infection, Seattle patients enrolled and were then monitored through disease. In the authors' methods: Amplification with reference gene primers provided the estimates of nucleated cell counts. This table comes from immunoSEQ multiplex PCR, and its TCRdb copy is limited to in-frame clones, with some not included. For V, J and clone size, that table is used; D and trimming come from the DNA. Of about 220,000 clones detected, approximately 85% appear once; the ten largest clones hold 2% to 3%. The clonotype was recovered from a woman aged 70-85 years with COVID-19, enrolled during active disease. The material sequenced was peripheral blood.

In nucleotides, the CDR3 is TGTGCCAGCAGCCAGGGGGCGCACGAGCAGTACTTC. Its translation is CASSQGAHEQYF. J is TRBJ2-7 and V is TRBV6-2 or TRBV6-3, with TRBD1 identical over 8 bases. Trimming took 6 bases from V and 5 from J; bases not matched to a gene: 3. This CDR3 comprises 12 residues. CDR1 is MNHEY, CDR2 SVGEGT, per germline.